The clone carrying this TCR beta chain came up many times. Time point meaning: sample taken at primary tumor resection. The data stem from a study of spatial heterogeneity in lung cancer. The length of the CDR3 is 16 residues. Germline lookup yields CDR1 SEHNR and CDR2 FQNEAQ (reference sequence). The J segment lost 9 bases and the V segment lost 5 bases, leaving 9 bases of the junction unmatched. TCRdb processed the 5' RACE reads anew with MiXCR; each CDR3 protein has one entry. The sample includes tens of thousands of distinct CDR3 sequences, approximately 6.2% seen only once; the top ten take under 45%.

Material: PBMCs, obtained at surgery. The chain has TRBV7-9 and TRBJ2-1; 14 bases fit TRBD2. The TCR was taken from a male donor with early-stage non-small cell lung cancer. CDR3 nucleotide sequence: TGTGCCAGCAGCCCAGTGGGGACTAGCGGGAGTAGTGAGCAGTTCTTC. It codes for CASSPVGTSGSSEQFF.